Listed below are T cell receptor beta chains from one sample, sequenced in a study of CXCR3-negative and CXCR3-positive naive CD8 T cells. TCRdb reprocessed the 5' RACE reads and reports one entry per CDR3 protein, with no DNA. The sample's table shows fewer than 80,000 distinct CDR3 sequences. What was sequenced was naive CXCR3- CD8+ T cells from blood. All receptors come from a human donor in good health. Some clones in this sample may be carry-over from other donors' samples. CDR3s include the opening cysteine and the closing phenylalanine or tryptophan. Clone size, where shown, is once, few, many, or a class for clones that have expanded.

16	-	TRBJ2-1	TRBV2	CASSYSGRDSYNEQFF
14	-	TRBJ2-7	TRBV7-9	CASSLGGASYEQYF
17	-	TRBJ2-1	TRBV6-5	CASSYSSGAEDPNEQFF
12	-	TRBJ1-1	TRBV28	CASSATTGVAFF
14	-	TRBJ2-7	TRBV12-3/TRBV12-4	CASSLTGVSYEQYF
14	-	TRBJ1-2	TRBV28	CASSFAGDIYGYTF
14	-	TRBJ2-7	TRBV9	CASSLRQAPYEQYF
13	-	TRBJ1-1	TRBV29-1	CSVENRLNTEASF
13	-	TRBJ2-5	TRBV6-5	CASSYSRAETQYF
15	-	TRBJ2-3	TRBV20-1	CSASGGLRRTDTQYF
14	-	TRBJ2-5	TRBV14	CASSRWAYQETQYF
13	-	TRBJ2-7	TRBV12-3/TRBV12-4	CASSLAFVVEQYF
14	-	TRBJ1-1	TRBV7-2	CASSLWTGYTEAFF
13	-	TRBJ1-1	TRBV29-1	CSVEDRGTPEAFF
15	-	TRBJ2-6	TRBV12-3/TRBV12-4	CASTGPIYGANVLTF
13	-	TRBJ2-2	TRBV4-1	CASSQDKLGELFF
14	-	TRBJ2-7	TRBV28	CASSFQGGLYEQYF
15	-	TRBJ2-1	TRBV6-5	CASSPTSGRAGEQFF
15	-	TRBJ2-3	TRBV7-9	CASSSNHVPTDTQYF
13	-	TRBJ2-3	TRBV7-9	CASSPRSADTQYF
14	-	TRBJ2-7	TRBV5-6	CASTGQGATYEQYF
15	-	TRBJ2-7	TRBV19	CASSISDSQAYEQYF
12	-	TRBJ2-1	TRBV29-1	CSVEDLAAEQFF
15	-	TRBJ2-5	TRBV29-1	CSVEPPGQGQETQYF
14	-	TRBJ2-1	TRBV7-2	CASSLTTEDNEQFF
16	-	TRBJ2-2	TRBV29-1	CSVEGPGQVSTGELFF
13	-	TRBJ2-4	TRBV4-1	CASSQGGLNIQYF
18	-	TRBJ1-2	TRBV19	CASSTPSGTGEGNYGYTF
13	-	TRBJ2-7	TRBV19	CASRPSGDQEQYF
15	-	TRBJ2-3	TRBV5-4	CASRGGQYPPDTQYF
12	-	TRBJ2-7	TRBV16	CASSGQTYEQYF
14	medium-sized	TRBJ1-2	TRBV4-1	CASSQGTGPYGYTF
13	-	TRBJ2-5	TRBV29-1	CSVLKTYQETQYF
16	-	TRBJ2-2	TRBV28	CASSFLTPSNTGELFF
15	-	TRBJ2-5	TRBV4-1	CASSQLDGGQETQYF
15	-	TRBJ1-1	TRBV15	CATSRVARGDTEAFF
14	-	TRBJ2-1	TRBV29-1	CSWERGNSYNEQFF
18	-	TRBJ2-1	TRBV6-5	CASSSTPVTGAPYNEQFF
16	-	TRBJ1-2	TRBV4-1	CARSQVLRQGNYGYTF
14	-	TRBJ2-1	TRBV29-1	CSVLTSGGVNEQFF